This TCR beta chain was recorded in a study of cytomegalovirus exposure and HLA in healthy donors. Amplification used 60 Vbeta primers and 13 Jbeta primers. Method: immunoSEQ multiplex PCR; TCRdb's copy keeps in-frame clones and lacks some. Of around 92,000 clones in the sample, over 65% were seen once. Germline V lookup: CDR1 MNHEY, CDR2 SVGAGI. CDR3 length: 15 amino acids. With 5 bases clipped from V and 2 bases from J, the junction kept 6 bases outside the gene matches. This clone occurred a few times. The sequenced sample consisted of PBMCs. This clonotype was obtained from a man in his 60s in good health and CMV-seropositive. This chain joins TRBV6-5 and TRBJ1-3; TRBD1 aligns across 7 bases. The CDR3 region has the DNA TGTGCCAGCAGTCAATATACAGGGGCTGGAAACACCATATATTTT. Translating gives CASSQYTGAGNTIYF.